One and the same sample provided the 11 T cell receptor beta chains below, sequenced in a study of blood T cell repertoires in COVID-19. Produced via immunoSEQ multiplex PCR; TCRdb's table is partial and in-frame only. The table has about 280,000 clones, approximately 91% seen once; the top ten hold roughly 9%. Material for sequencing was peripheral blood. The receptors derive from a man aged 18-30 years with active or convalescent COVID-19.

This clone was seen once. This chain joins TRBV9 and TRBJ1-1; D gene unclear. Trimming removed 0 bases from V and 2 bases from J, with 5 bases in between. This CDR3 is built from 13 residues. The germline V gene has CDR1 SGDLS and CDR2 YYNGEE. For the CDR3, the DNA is TGTGCCAGCAGCGTAGGAGATAACACTGAAGCTTTCTTT. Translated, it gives CASSVGDNTEAFF.

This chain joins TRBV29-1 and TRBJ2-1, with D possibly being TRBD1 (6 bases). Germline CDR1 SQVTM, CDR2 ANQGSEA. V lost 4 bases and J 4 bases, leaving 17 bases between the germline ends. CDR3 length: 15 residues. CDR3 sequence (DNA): TGCAGCGTTGTTGAGACAGGAAAGACATACAATGAGCAGTTCTTC. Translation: CSVVETGKTYNEQFF.

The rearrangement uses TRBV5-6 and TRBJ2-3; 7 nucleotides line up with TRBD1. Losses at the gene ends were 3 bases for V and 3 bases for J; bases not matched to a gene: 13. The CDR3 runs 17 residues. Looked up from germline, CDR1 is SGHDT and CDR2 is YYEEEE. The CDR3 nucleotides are TGTGCCAGCAGCTGGGGACAGCAGGGTGGAGGAACAGATACGCAGTATTTT. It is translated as CASSWGQQGGGTDTQYF.

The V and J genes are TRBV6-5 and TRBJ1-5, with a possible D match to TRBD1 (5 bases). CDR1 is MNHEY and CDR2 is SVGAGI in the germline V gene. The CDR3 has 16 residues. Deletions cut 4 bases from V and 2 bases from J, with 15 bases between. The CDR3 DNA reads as TGTGCCAGCAGTTCCAGGGTCGATGGGGGCAATCAGCCCCAGCATTTT. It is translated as CASSSRVDGGNQPQHF.

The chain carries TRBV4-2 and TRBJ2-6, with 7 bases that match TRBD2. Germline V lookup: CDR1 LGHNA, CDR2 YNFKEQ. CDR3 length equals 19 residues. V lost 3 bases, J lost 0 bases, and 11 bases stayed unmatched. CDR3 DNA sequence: TGTGCCAGCAGCCACCGATTCAGGCGGGGGAGCTCTGGGGCCAACGTCCTGACTTTC. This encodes CASSHRFRRGSSGANVLTF.

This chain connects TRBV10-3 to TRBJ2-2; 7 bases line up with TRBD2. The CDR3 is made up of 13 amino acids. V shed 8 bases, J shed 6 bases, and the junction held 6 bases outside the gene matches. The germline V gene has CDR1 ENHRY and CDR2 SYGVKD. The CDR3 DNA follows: TGTGCCATCGGGCGGGGGACCTCCGGGGAGCTGTTTTTT. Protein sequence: CAIGRGTSGELFF.

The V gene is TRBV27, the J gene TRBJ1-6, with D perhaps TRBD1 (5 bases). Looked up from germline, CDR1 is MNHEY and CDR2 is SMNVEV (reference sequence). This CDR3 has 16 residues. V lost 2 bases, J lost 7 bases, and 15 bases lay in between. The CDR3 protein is CASSLGRVGVNSPLHF. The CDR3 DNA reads TGTGCCAGCAGTTTAGGGAGGGTAGGGGTCAATTCACCCCTCCACTTT.

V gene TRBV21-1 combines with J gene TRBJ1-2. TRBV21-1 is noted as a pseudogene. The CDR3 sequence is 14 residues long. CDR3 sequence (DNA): TGTGCCAGCCCGGGGGAAGGCAAAAACTATGGCTACACCTTC. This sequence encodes CASPGEGKNYGYTF.

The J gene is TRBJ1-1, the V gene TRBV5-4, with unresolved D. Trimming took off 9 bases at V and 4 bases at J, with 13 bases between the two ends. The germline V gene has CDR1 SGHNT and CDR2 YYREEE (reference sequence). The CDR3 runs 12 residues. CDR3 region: CATGRAGTEAFF. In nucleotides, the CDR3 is TGTGCCACCGGGAGGGCTGGCACTGAAGCTTTCTTT.

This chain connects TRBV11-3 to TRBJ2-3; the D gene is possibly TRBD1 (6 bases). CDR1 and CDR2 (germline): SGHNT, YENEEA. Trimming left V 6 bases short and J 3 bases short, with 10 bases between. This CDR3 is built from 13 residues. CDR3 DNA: TGTGCCAGCAGTTCCGGGACAACAGATACGCAGTATTTT. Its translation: CASSSGTTDTQYF.

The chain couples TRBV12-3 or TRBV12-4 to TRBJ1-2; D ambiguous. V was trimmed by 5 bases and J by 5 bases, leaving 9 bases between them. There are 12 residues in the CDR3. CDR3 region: CASSPREYGYTF. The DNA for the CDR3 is TGTGCCAGCAGTCCGCGGGAGTATGGCTACACCTTC.